This T cell receptor beta chain is drawn from a study of shared clonotypes between healthy human individuals. Germline CDR1 reads LGHNA; CDR2 reads YSLEER. J lost 6 bases, V lost 1 base, and 5 bases had no gene match. The CDR3 runs to 15 residues. Repertoires were generated with immunoSEQ multiplex PCR, while TCRdb's copy carries only in-frame clones and drops some. Among around 2,000,000 clones listed, about 95% were seen once. Naive CD8 cells lacked CD45RO and underwent positive selection for CCR7, leaving out terminally differentiated effector memory CD45RA+ cells. The chain combines TRBV4-3 with TRBJ2-7, with TRBD2 matching over 11 bases. This sequence was found in a man aged 18 to 29 in good health. Sequenced material: naive CD8+ T cells sorted from blood. The CDR3 region has the DNA TGCGCCAGCAGCCAAGGAGTAGCGGGAGGGCCCGAGCAGTACTTC. This translates into CASSQGVAGGPEQYF.